Here is one T cell receptor beta chain with its context. Antigen specificity is unknown. The sample comes from a study of CXCR3-negative and CXCR3-positive naive CD8 T cells. Study-level findings and limits: Naive CXCR3-negative and CXCR3-positive cells had similar TRBV-TRBJ usage; memory differed.

Researchers prepared the TRB cDNA libraries using 5' RACE with UMI labels. After re-calling the 5' RACE reads, TCRdb lists one entry per CDR3 protein, DNA absent. The listing records 50,000 to 75,000 distinct CDR3 sequences. The CDR3 has 13 amino acids. The V gene's germline CDR1 is MGHDK and CDR2 SYGVNS. The gene calls are TRBV25-1 and TRBJ2-2; lacking DNA, the TRBD1 call made by TCRdb goes unchecked. This sequence was found in a human donor in good health. Some clones in this sample may be carry-over from other donors' samples. The sample was naive CXCR3- CD8+ T cells from blood. This sample's subset: CD45RO-CCR7+CD27+CD95- naive CD8+ T cells lacking CXCR3 (TNR3-). The CDR3 sequence: CASSDSGIGELFF.